This passage covers 20 T cell receptor beta chains from one sample sequenced in a study of blood T cell repertoires in COVID-19. Sequencing was performed with immunoSEQ multiplex PCR; in TCRdb, only in-frame clones are kept and a portion is missing. The data contain 140,000 or so clones, 85% to 90% of them singletons. The sequencing input was peripheral blood. The source is a woman aged 60-75 years with active COVID-19.

The V gene is TRBV7-3, the J gene TRBJ2-1; D is possibly TRBD2 (6 bases). V was cut by 3 bases and J by 8 bases, with 14 bases left in between. The CDR3 runs to 14 residues. The germline V gene encodes CDR1 SGHTA and CDR2 FQGTGA. CDR3 DNA sequence: TGTGCCAGCAGCTTCTACGGTCCTAGCGATGAGCAGTTCTTC. Residues: CASSFYGPSDEQFF.

V usage is TRBV4-3 and J usage is TRBJ2-1; D is undetermined. Trimming stripped 0 bases from V and 0 bases from J, with 12 bases between. The germline V gene encodes CDR1 LGHNA and CDR2 YSLEER. The CDR3 is made up of 17 amino acids. In DNA form, the CDR3 reads TGCGCCAGCAGCCAAGAAGTGCCAGCTAGCTCCTACAATGAGCAGTTCTTC. This codes for CASSQEVPASSYNEQFF.

The V and J genes are TRBV7-9 and TRBJ2-1, with TRBD2 matching over 7 bases. The CDR3 is 15 amino acids. The germline V gene encodes CDR1 SEHNR and CDR2 FQNEAQ (reference sequence). V lost 5 bases and J lost 2; bases outside the gene matches: 6. The DNA for the CDR3 is TGTGCCAGCAGCCCCCGACTAGCTCCCTACAATGAGCAGTTCTTC. As protein: CASSPRLAPYNEQFF.

The CDR3 DNA follows: TGTGCCAGAAGCTTCGTGGAGGACACCGGGGAGCTGTTTTTT. Translation: CARSFVEDTGELFF. The chain employs TRBV5-3 and TRBJ2-2, with D perhaps TRBD2 (5 bases). TRBV5-3 belongs to the ORF category, with a function that is uncertain. Trimming left V 2 bases short and J 3 bases short, with 8 bases between. The CDR3 sequence is 14 residues long.

The chain joins TRBV5-1 to TRBJ2-3; maybe TRBD2 (5 bases). Trimming left V 1 base short and J 1 base short, with 10 bases between. Germline V CDR1 and CDR2: SGHRS, YFSETQ. The CDR3 has 15 amino acids. The CDR3 region has the DNA TGCGCCAGCAGCTTGTTCGGGAAGGGCACAGATACGCAGTATTTT. This encodes CASSLFGKGTDTQYF.

The V call is TRBV2, the J call TRBJ2-7; 10 positions match TRBD1. The CDR3 spans 14 residues. The V gene's germline CDR1 is SNHLY and CDR2 FYNNEI. J lost 1 base, V lost 5 bases, and 2 bases had no gene match. CDR3 protein: CASSRQGASYEQYF. The CDR3 DNA follows: TGTGCCAGCAGTCGACAGGGGGCGTCCTACGAGCAGTACTTC. Complete variable domain (other parts from reference TRBV2 and TRBJ2-7): EPEVTQTPSHQVTQMGQEVILRCVPISNHLYFYWYRQILGQKVEFLVSFYNNEISEKSEIFDDQFSVERPDGSNFTLKIRSTKLEDSAMYFCASSRQGASYEQYFGPGTRLTVT.

The V gene is TRBV9, the J gene TRBJ2-1, with 9 bases aligning to TRBD2. CDR3 length: 13 amino acids. Unmatched junction bases numbered 6, after V lost 5 bases and J lost 9 bases. Germline CDR1 reads SGDLS; CDR2 reads YYNGEE. The CDR3 DNA reads TGTGCCAGCAGTAATAGCGGGAGAGGTGAGCAGTTCTTC. This encodes CASSNSGRGEQFF.

The chain couples TRBV6-6 to TRBJ2-7; D remains ambiguous. Trimming pared 5 bases from V and 6 bases from J, leaving 11 bases between. The germline V gene has CDR1 MNHNY and CDR2 SVGAGI (reference sequence). CDR3 length equals 12 residues. The CDR3 sequence is CASSVNPGEQYF. The CDR3 DNA is TGTGCCAGCAGTGTCAACCCGGGCGAGCAGTACTTC.

The chain combines TRBV2 with TRBJ2-3, with D possibly matching TRBD2 (5 bases). The CDR3 is made up of 14 amino acids. Germline V CDR1 and CDR2: SNHLY, FYNNEI. Trimming left V 8 bases short and J 0 bases short, with 12 bases between. CDR3 amino acids: CASEGAESTDTQYF. The CDR3 DNA follows: TGTGCCAGCGAGGGAGCGGAGAGCACAGATACGCAGTATTTT.

The J gene is TRBJ2-6, the V gene TRBV7-2; 7 positions match TRBD1. Germline CDR1 and CDR2: SGHTA and FQGNSA. V lost 5 bases and J lost 1; bases outside the gene matches: 2. The CDR3 is 15 residues long. The CDR3 here is CASSLRGSGANVLTF. In DNA, the CDR3 is TGTGCCAGCAGCCTCAGGGGGTCTGGGGCCAACGTCCTGACTTTC. Full variable domain (rest looked up from reference TRBV7-2 and TRBJ2-6): GAGVSQSPSNKVTEKGKDVELRCDPISGHTALYWYRQSLGQGLEFLIYFQGNSAPDKSGLPSDRFSAERTGGSVSTLTIQRTQQEDSAVYLCASSLRGSGANVLTFGAGSRLTVL.

CDR3 protein: CASSDGLAGVETQYF. The CDR3 region has the DNA TGCGCCAGCAGCGACGGACTAGCGGGAGTGGAGACCCAGTACTTC. This sequence joins TRBV5-1 and TRBJ2-5; 13 nucleotides match TRBD2. V trimming: 4 bases; J trimming: 5 bases; junction bases outside the gene matches: 5. The CDR3 is made up of 15 amino acids. CDR1 is SGHRS, CDR2 YFSETQ, per germline.

The chain has TRBV5-6 and TRBJ2-3; D perhaps matches TRBD1 (6 bases). The V gene's germline CDR1 is SGHDT and CDR2 YYEEEE. There are 12 residues in the CDR3. V lost 10 bases and J 5 bases, leaving 14 bases between the germline ends. CDR3 DNA sequence: TGTGCCTCCCATAAAGGGGGAGATACGCAGTATTTT. It specifies CASHKGGDTQYF.

The chain employs TRBV9 and TRBJ2-1; TRBD2 might be the D (7 bases). The CDR3 runs 12 residues. The germline V gene has CDR1 SGDLS and CDR2 YYNGEE. V was pared by 7 bases and J by 5 bases, with 10 bases between. The CDR3 nucleotides are TGTGCCAGCGGGAGGGGGGACAATGAGCAGTTCTTC. Translated, it gives CASGRGDNEQFF.

The chain links TRBV13 to TRBJ2-5, with 11 bases matching TRBD2. Germline CDR1 is PRHDT and CDR2 is FYEKMQ (reference sequence). The CDR3 is 17 residues long. V was pared by 3 bases and J by 1 base, with 7 bases of the junction left unmatched. The CDR3 DNA reads as TGTGCCAGCAGCTTTTTTTCCGGGACTAGCGGCCAAGAGACCCAGTACTTC. Translated: CASSFFSGTSGQETQYF.

The J gene is TRBJ1-2, the V gene TRBV28; the D gene is possibly TRBD1 (5 bases). Germline CDR1 MDHEN, CDR2 SYDVKM. The V end was cut by 3 bases, the J end by 2 bases, with 13 bases between. The CDR3 runs to 15 residues. CDR3 in amino acids: CASSFGGSRNYGYTF. The DNA of the CDR3 is TGTGCCAGCAGTTTCGGGGGTTCCCGGAACTATGGCTACACCTTC.

The J gene is TRBJ2-5, the V gene TRBV5-5; a possible D gene is TRBD2 (5 bases). Per germline, CDR1 SGHKS and CDR2 YYEKEE (reference sequence). This CDR3 region has 16 residues. Trimming took off 4 bases at V and 5 bases at J, with 21 bases between the two ends. The CDR3 region is CASSASQPRSGETQYF. In DNA form, the CDR3 reads TGTGCCAGCAGCGCCTCCCAGCCACGATCGGGGGAGACCCAGTACTTC. The whole variable domain, filled in from reference TRBV5-5 and TRBJ2-5, reads DAGVTQSPTHLIKTRGQQVTLRCSPISGHKSVSWYQQVLGQGPQFIFQYYEKEERGRGNFPDRFSARQFPNYSSELNVNALLLGDSALYLCASSASQPRSGETQYFGPGTRLLVL.

J is TRBJ2-2 and V is TRBV29-1; 12 nucleotides agree with TRBD2. The germline CDR1 and CDR2 sequences are SQVTM and ANQGSEA. The V segment lost 2 bases and the J segment 6 bases; nucleotides outside the gene matches: 7. The CDR3 contains 16 residues. In DNA, the CDR3 is TGCAGCGTTGAAAGACTAGCGGGAGCTCGGGCCGGGGAGCTGTTTTTT. It specifies CSVERLAGARAGELFF.

This clone was found a few times. J is TRBJ2-6 and V is TRBV24-1; 8 bases match TRBD1. The germline V gene has CDR1 KGHDR and CDR2 SFDVKD. The length of the CDR3 is 18 residues. Unmatched junction bases numbered 6, after V lost 1 base and J lost 2 bases. The CDR3 DNA sequence: TGTGCCACCAGTGATTTACCCAGGGGGCGGGCTGGGGCCAACGTCCTGACTTTC. This codes for CATSDLPRGRAGANVLTF.

This clone was counted once. The chain links TRBV7-8 to TRBJ2-1; D possibly corresponds to TRBD2 (5 bases). Germline CDR1 SGHVS, CDR2 FQNEAQ. The V gene lost 2 bases and the J gene lost 0 bases, with 14 bases spanning the gap. The CDR3 contains 17 residues. This CDR3 is CASSLPLRGRSYNEQFF. CDR3 nucleotide sequence: TGTGCCAGCAGCTTACCCCTGCGCGGGCGCTCCTACAATGAGCAGTTCTTC.

The V and J genes are TRBV27 and TRBJ2-5; 9 nucleotides match TRBD1. The trim removed 8 bases at V and 6 bases at J, leaving 13 bases unmatched. CDR1 is MNHEY and CDR2 is SMNVEV in the germline V gene (reference sequence). The CDR3 runs 15 residues. The CDR3 protein is CASLTPGTGMKTQYF. As DNA, the CDR3 is TGTGCCAGCCTAACACCCGGGACAGGGATGAAGACCCAGTACTTC.